The 4 T cell receptor beta chains below were found in one sample sequenced in a study of OX40 agonist ivuxolimab in advanced cancers. Data came from immunoSEQ multiplex PCR; TCRdb stores just in-frame clones and leaves some out. Counted here are 70,000 to 75,000 clones, around 90% occurring once; the ten biggest clones make up over 0.35%. This specimen was CD4+ or CD8+ T cells sorted from blood, taken in a trial of the OX40 agonist ivuxolimab. Every receptor here comes from an adult with an advanced solid tumor such as melanoma, head and neck, liver or kidney cancer.

The chain employs TRBV7-2 and TRBJ2-7; D possibly corresponds to TRBD2 (5 bases). Between the trimmed V and J ends, which lost 5 bases and 0 bases, there was a span of 11 bases. In germline, CDR1 is SGHTA, CDR2 FQGNSA. The CDR3 sequence is 14 residues long. Here the CDR3 reads CASSRGLISYEQYF. The CDR3 DNA reads as TGTGCCAGCAGCCGAGGACTCATCTCCTACGAGCAGTACTTC.

The chain has TRBV10-1 and TRBJ2-7; D may be TRBD2 (5 bases). The CDR3 extends over 12 amino acids. Trimming pared 5 bases from V and 2 bases from J, leaving 7 bases between. The V gene's germline CDR1 is WNHNN and CDR2 SYGVQD (reference sequence). This CDR3 is CASSTGTYEQYF. CDR3 nucleotides: TGCGCCAGCAGTACCGGGACCTACGAGCAGTACTTC.

J is TRBJ2-5 and V is TRBV6-6, with 7 nucleotides matching TRBD2. V was pared by 5 bases and J by 5 bases, with 11 bases of the junction left unmatched. The V gene's germline CDR1 is MNHNY and CDR2 SVGAGI (reference sequence). There are 15 residues in the CDR3. The CDR3 DNA reads TGTGCCAGCAGTCCATTCACGGGAGGATACGAGACCCAGTACTTC. Its translation: CASSPFTGGYETQYF.

The genes are TRBV7-6 and TRBJ1-3; TRBD1 matches 8 bases. Germline values: CDR1 SGHVS, CDR2 FNYEAQ. This CDR3 has 16 residues. Losses at the gene ends were 1 base for V and 5 bases for J; bases not matched to a gene: 7. CDR3 in amino acids: CASSLGSGGGRNTIYF. The CDR3 DNA reads as TGTGCCAGCAGCTTAGGGTCAGGGGGCGGTCGAAACACCATATATTTT. Full variable domain (rest looked up from reference TRBV7-6 and TRBJ1-3): GAGVSQSPRYKVTKRGQDVALRCDPISGHVSLYWYRQALGQGPEFLTYFNYEAQQDKSGLPNDRFSAERPEGSISTLTIQRTEQRDSAMYRCASSLGSGGGRNTIYFGEGSWLTVV.